In its sample, the clone carrying this TCR beta chain was seen once. Its target is not known. This entry comes from a study of OX40 agonist ivuxolimab in advanced cancers. For the study at large: More than 35% of patients had received prior checkpoint inhibitor therapy. Study results and caveats: Normalized expansion of T-cell clones was also low for some nonresponders.

The CDR3 consists of 15 residues. The junction had 5 bases not matched to a gene; V was cut back by 4 bases and J by 3 bases. The germline CDR1 and CDR2 sequences are LGHNA and YSLEER. Patients were ruled out by autoimmune disease history or systemic immunosuppression. Sequencing was performed with immunoSEQ multiplex PCR; in TCRdb, only in-frame clones are kept and a portion is missing. The sample has about 15,000 clones, about 93% seen once; the top ten hold about 20%. This specimen was CD4+ or CD8+ T cells sorted from blood, taken in a trial of the OX40 agonist ivuxolimab. V and J are TRBV4-3 and TRBJ2-7, with TRBD2 matching over 11 bases. The clonotype comes from an adult with an advanced solid tumor such as melanoma, head and neck, liver or kidney cancer. CDR3: CASSPGLAGDYEQYF. As DNA, the CDR3 is TGCGCCAGCAGCCCAGGACTAGCGGGCGACTACGAGCAGTACTTC.